One sample yielded the 32 T cell receptor beta chains listed below, sequenced in a study of shared clonotypes between healthy human individuals. Using immunoSEQ multiplex PCR, the repertoire was profiled, and TCRdb retains in-frame clones only, with some absent. This sample yields about 680,000 clones, of which approximately 73% are seen a single time; around 1.8% belongs to the top ten. Sequencing input: memory CD4+ T cells sorted from blood. Subset in this sample: CD45RA-negative fraction. Source of these receptors: a woman in her thirties in good health.

The chain combines TRBV14 with TRBJ2-7, with no clear D. The CDR3 is 12 amino acids. Germline V gives CDR1 SGHDN, CDR2 FVKESK. V was clipped by 1 base and J by 8 bases, with 9 bases between them. CDR3 sequence reads: CASSQGVNQQYF. CDR3 in DNA: TGTGCCAGCAGCCAAGGCGTAAATCAGCAGTACTTC.

The chain has TRBV6-6 and TRBJ2-3; 11 bases map to TRBD2. The CDR3 runs 16 residues. The germline V gene has CDR1 MNHNY and CDR2 SVGAGI (reference sequence). Trimming at V came to 7 bases and at J to 2 bases, leaving 8 bases not matched to a gene. CDR3 loop: CASTGTSGLNTDTQYF. CDR3 coding DNA: TGTGCCAGCACGGGGACTAGCGGTCTAAACACAGATACGCAGTATTTT.

The V and J genes are TRBV7-8 and TRBJ1-1; 7 positions agree with TRBD1. The trim removed 5 bases at V and 6 bases at J, leaving 9 bases unmatched. There are 14 residues in the CDR3. The germline CDR1 and CDR2 sequences are SGHVS and FQNEAQ. This CDR3 reads CASSLDRDGAEAFF. The CDR3 nucleotides read TGTGCCAGCAGCCTTGACAGGGACGGGGCTGAAGCTTTCTTT.

The chain uses TRBV6-1 and TRBJ1-1; D might be TRBD1 (5 bases). This CDR3 has 16 residues. Germline assignment: CDR1 MNHNS and CDR2 SASEGT. V was pared by 4 bases and J by 4 bases, with 19 bases between. The CDR3 sequence is CASSGRGALLITEAFF. In nucleotides, the CDR3 is TGTGCCAGCAGTGGTCGCGGGGCCCTACTTATCACTGAAGCTTTCTTT.

This clone was recorded once. This chain links TRBV18 with TRBJ2-2; 13 bases match TRBD2. The CDR3 covers 17 residues. Germline trimming cut 3 bases from V and 2 bases from J; bases unmatched to any gene: 3. Germline CDR1 KGHSH, CDR2 LQKENI. The CDR3 nucleotides are TGTGCCAGCTCACCGGGACTAGCGGGATTTAACACCGGGGAGCTGTTTTTT. Translating it yields CASSPGLAGFNTGELFF.

V gene TRBV7-9 combines with J gene TRBJ2-5, with D possibly TRBD2 on 6 matching bases. From germline, CDR1 is SEHNR and CDR2 FQNEAQ (reference sequence). This CDR3 is 13 amino acids long. Trimming pared 8 bases from V and 5 bases from J, leaving 15 bases between. CDR3 bases: TGTGCCAGCCAAAAACGGGGAGGCGAGACCCAGTACTTC. Protein product: CASQKRGGETQYF.

This clone came up a few times. The gene calls are TRBV10-1 and TRBJ2-5; TRBD2 matches 10 bases. The J call may be incorrect, as the DNA end agrees better with TRBJ2-7. The CDR3 length is 17 residues. CDR1 is WNHNN and CDR2 is SYGVQD in the germline V gene (reference sequence). The CDR3 protein is CASSEYGLAGDAYEQYF. The CDR3 DNA is TGCGCCAGCAGTGAGTATGGGCTAGCGGGAGATGCATACGAGCAGTACTTC.

The chain couples TRBV6-4 to TRBJ2-1; a weak D match, TRBD1 (5 bases). CDR1 and CDR2 from the germline V gene are MRHNA and SNTAGT. The CDR3 runs to 13 residues. Trimming removed 3 bases from V and 12 bases from J, with 15 bases in between. For the CDR3, the DNA is TGTGCCAGCAGTGATAACCCAGGGCTGGGGCAGTTCTTC. It translates to CASSDNPGLGQFF.

The genes are TRBV7-9 and TRBJ2-5, with TRBD2 matching over 7 bases. Germline trimming cut 10 bases from V and 5 bases from J; bases unmatched to any gene: 16. The CDR3 is 15 amino acids. CDR1 is SEHNR, CDR2 FQNEAQ, per germline (reference sequence). The DNA of the CDR3 is TGTGCCATCACTCTGTGGGAGGGGCGCTGGGAGACCCAGTACTTC. It specifies CAITLWEGRWETQYF.

This clone was seen more than once but under ten times. J is TRBJ1-3 and V is TRBV10-1, with D perhaps TRBD1 (6 bases). Germline V gene sequence: CDR1 WNHNN, CDR2 SYGVQD (reference sequence). Between the trimmed V and J ends, which lost 5 bases and 2 bases, there was a span of 13 bases. There are 15 residues in the CDR3. The CDR3 DNA sequence: TGCGCCAGCAGTAATGACAGGATTGCTGGAAACACCATATATTTT. Translating gives CASSNDRIAGNTIYF.

The chain is built from TRBV20-1 and TRBJ2-7; TRBD1 matches at 7 bases. This CDR3 comprises 10 residues. Trimming cost V 7 bases and J 8 bases; bases outside gene matches: 5. Looked up from germline, CDR1 is DFQATT and CDR2 is SNEGSKA (reference sequence). The chain's CDR3 is CSGRGRQQYF. The CDR3 nucleotides read TGCAGTGGAAGGGGGCGGCAGCAGTACTTC.

In DNA, the CDR3 is TGTGCCAGCTCTCCAAACCGGGACAGGGGCTTCACCTACGAGCAGTACTTC. Protein: CASSPNRDRGFTYEQYF. This rearrangement joins TRBV18 to TRBJ2-7; 10 nucleotides agree with TRBD1. This CDR3 region has 17 residues. With V trimmed by 6 bases and J by 2 bases, 13 bases remained unmatched. Germline V CDR1 and CDR2: KGHSH, LQKENI.

The chain is built from TRBV28 and TRBJ2-7; 7 bases fit TRBD2. The germline V gene has CDR1 MDHEN and CDR2 SYDVKM. V lost 4 bases to trimming and J lost 9 bases; unmatched junction nucleotides: 9. This CDR3 is built from 13 residues. DNA for the CDR3: TGTGCCAGCAGTTCGCTAGCGGCAGCCGGGCAGTACTTC. It translates to CASSSLAAAGQYF.

The chain joins TRBV14 to TRBJ2-1, with no clear D. The CDR3 contains 12 residues. V was trimmed by 5 bases and J by 5 bases, leaving 7 bases between them. Germline V gene lookup returns CDR1 SGHDN and CDR2 FVKESK. Here the CDR3 DNA reads TGTGCCAGCAGCGGGTGGGACAATGAGCAGTTCTTC. Translated, it gives CASSGWDNEQFF.

The chain uses TRBV11-3 and TRBJ2-3, with no clear D. The CDR3 runs 12 residues. Germline V gene data show CDR1 as SGHNT and CDR2 as YENEEA. V dropped 0 bases and J dropped 6 bases, with 4 bases sitting between them. CDR3 region: CASSLEGDTQYF. CDR3 sequence (DNA): TGTGCCAGCAGCTTAGAGGGGGATACGCAGTATTTT.

This chain connects TRBV20-1 to TRBJ2-1; no definite D call. The CDR3 extends over 10 amino acids. Trimming cost V 6 bases and J 8 bases, with 8 bases left between them. The germline gives CDR1 DFQATT, CDR2 SNEGSKA (reference sequence). The CDR3 protein is CSAADYEQFF. The DNA of the CDR3 is TGCAGTGCCGCAGACTATGAGCAGTTCTTC.

The V and J genes are TRBV28 and TRBJ1-4; no clear D. V was cut by 7 bases and J by 8 bases, with 14 bases left in between. The CDR3 is 13 amino acids. Germline V gene data show CDR1 as MDHEN and CDR2 as SYDVKM. Here the CDR3 reads CASNTGLYEKLFF. CDR3 in DNA: TGTGCCAGCAACACCGGGCTTTACGAAAAACTGTTTTTT.

This chain connects TRBV11-2 to TRBJ2-1, with 7 bases lining up with TRBD2. CDR1 and CDR2 (germline): SGHAT, FQNNGV. After removal of 1 base from V and 5 bases from J, the junction contained 14 bases not matched to a gene. The CDR3 length is 18 residues. The chain's CDR3 is CASSLASSLSSGNNEQFF. The CDR3 nucleotides read TGTGCCAGCAGCTTAGCTAGTTCCCTGTCTAGCGGAAACAATGAGCAGTTCTTC.

J is TRBJ2-3 and V is TRBV9, with 7 bases fitting TRBD2. The V gene's germline CDR1 is SGDLS and CDR2 YYNGEE. This CDR3 region has 15 residues. Trimming at V came to 3 bases and at J to 2 bases, leaving 6 bases not matched to a gene. The CDR3 is CASSAAGDYTDTQYF. In DNA form, the CDR3 reads TGTGCCAGCAGCGCCGCGGGGGATTACACAGATACGCAGTATTTT.

The genes are TRBV5-1 and TRBJ2-2, with 7 bases that match TRBD2. The CDR3 has 16 amino acids. With V trimmed by 4 bases and J by 0 bases, 6 bases remained unmatched. The germline V gene encodes CDR1 SGHRS and CDR2 YFSETQ. The CDR3 coding sequence is TGCGCCAGCAGCCGGGGAGGGACCTCGAACACCGGGGAGCTGTTTTTT. As protein: CASSRGGTSNTGELFF.

This rearrangement joins TRBV14 to TRBJ2-2; D perhaps matches TRBD2 (5 bases). V was trimmed by 4 bases and J by 6 bases, leaving 15 bases between them. The CDR3 totals 15 residues. Germline assignment: CDR1 SGHDN and CDR2 FVKESK. The CDR3 spells CASSRAGTRPGELFF. The CDR3 bases are TGTGCCAGCAGCCGCGCGGGTACTCGACCCGGGGAGCTGTTTTTT.

This clone was counted ten times or more. The DNA for the CDR3 is TGTGCCAGCAGTGCCCCGGGAGGCGGAGAGACCCAGTACTTC. It translates to CASSAPGGGETQYF. The rearrangement uses TRBV28 and TRBJ2-5, with 7 positions matching TRBD2. The length of the CDR3 is 14 residues. CDR1 and CDR2 (germline): MDHEN, SYDVKM. Trimming at V came to 5 bases and at J to 4 bases, leaving 7 bases not matched to a gene.

The rearrangement uses TRBV28 and TRBJ1-5; D unresolved. CDR3 length: 16 residues. Germline V lookup: CDR1 MDHEN, CDR2 SYDVKM. The V gene lost 6 bases and the J gene lost 0 bases, with 15 bases spanning the gap. CDR3 amino acids: CASSRLWQNSNQPQHF. The CDR3 DNA follows: TGTGCCAGCAGCCGTCTATGGCAGAATAGCAATCAGCCCCAGCATTTT.

This chain uses TRBV11-3 with TRBJ2-2; the D call may be TRBD1 or TRBD2 (7 bases each). Trimming removed 5 bases at V and 5 bases at J, with 15 bases between. CDR1 is SGHNT and CDR2 is YENEEA in the germline V gene. The length of the CDR3 is 15 residues. The CDR3 coding sequence is TGTGCCAGCAGCCCTAGACAGGGAGGGACCGGGGAGCTGTTTTTT. This sequence encodes CASSPRQGGTGELFF. The variable domain in full, completed from reference TRBV11-3 and TRBJ2-2, reads EAGVVQSPRYKIIEKKQPVAFWCNPISGHNTLYWYLQNLGQGPELLIRYENEEAVDDSQLPKDRFSAERLKGVDSTLKIQPAELGDSAVYLCASSPRQGGTGELFFGEGSRLTVL.

The V call is TRBV19, the J call TRBJ1-5, with D possibly TRBD1 on 5 matching bases. Germline lookup yields CDR1 LNHDA and CDR2 SQIVND (reference sequence). The CDR3 is 16 amino acids. Trimming pared 3 bases from V and 0 bases from J, leaving 12 bases between. DNA of the CDR3: TGTGCCAGTAGTATTTTCGGCGGGGGTAGCAATCAGCCCCAGCATTTT. This translates into CASSIFGGGSNQPQHF.

The chain uses TRBV2 and TRBJ1-1; 8 nucleotides agree with TRBD1. Germline lookup yields CDR1 SNHLY and CDR2 FYNNEI. This CDR3 contains 16 residues. V shed 8 bases and J 1 base; nucleotides not matched to a gene: 12. CDR3 sequence reads: CASVRDRRISNTEAFF. Written as DNA, the CDR3 is TGTGCCAGCGTCCGGGACAGGCGGATCTCGAACACTGAAGCTTTCTTT.

Worth noting for this clone: This may stem from a read error, because a much larger clone lies one nucleotide away. V usage is TRBV30 and J usage is TRBJ2-2; possibly TRBD1 for D (6 bases). The germline gives CDR1 GTSNPN, CDR2 SVGIG (reference sequence). The V gene lost 0 bases and the J gene lost 3 bases, with 8 bases spanning the gap. The CDR3 covers 14 residues. The CDR3 protein is CAWSVRGYTGELFF. In nucleotides, the CDR3 is TGTGCCTGGAGTGTAAGGGGGTACACCGGGGAGCTGTTTTTT.

This clone was recorded once. The chain carries TRBV2 and TRBJ1-5; no clear D gene. Germline V gives CDR1 SNHLY, CDR2 FYNNEI. The V gene lost 2 bases and the J gene lost 4 bases, with 6 bases spanning the gap. The CDR3 is made up of 13 amino acids. The CDR3 DNA sequence: TGTGCCAGCAGTGAACTAAGGAATCAGCCCCAGCATTTT. It yields the protein CASSELRNQPQHF.

This clone was seen a handful of times. The gene calls are TRBV11-3 and TRBJ2-1, with D possibly matching TRBD2 (5 bases). Germline assignment: CDR1 SGHNT and CDR2 YENEEA. The CDR3 has 14 residues. V lost 1 base, J lost 5 bases, and 9 bases lay in between. Here the CDR3 DNA reads TGTGCCAGCAGCTTAGGCGGGTTCGACAATGAGCAGTTCTTC. Translated, it gives CASSLGGFDNEQFF.

V usage is TRBV7-2 and J usage is TRBJ2-3; 10 nucleotides match TRBD2. Unmatched junction bases numbered 5, after V lost 4 bases and J lost 1 base. Germline values: CDR1 SGHTA, CDR2 FQGNSA. The CDR3 is made up of 16 amino acids. CDR3 residues: CASSYAGTSGTDTQYF. The CDR3 nucleotides read TGTGCCAGCAGCTACGCCGGGACTAGCGGCACAGATACGCAGTATTTT.

The gene calls are TRBV5-1 and TRBJ2-5; no reliable D call. CDR3 size: 12 residues. The ends were cut back, 4 bases at V and 4 bases at J, with 8 bases in the middle. Germline V gene lookup returns CDR1 SGHRS and CDR2 YFSETQ. CDR3 DNA: TGCGCCAGCAGCCCAGGTGGAGAGACCCAGTACTTC. Translated, it gives CASSPGGETQYF.

Remarks on this clone: One junction end does not reproduce the germline sequence, and a read error may be involved. The J gene is TRBJ1-3, the V gene TRBV28, with D uncertain. The CDR3 spans 13 residues. Per the germline V gene, CDR1 is MDHEN and CDR2 is SYDVKM. CDR3 sequence reads: CASSRTLHGPRDF. The DNA of the CDR3 is TGTGCCAGCAGTCGAACGTTACATGGGCCTAGGGATTTT.